This T cell receptor (beta chain) was observed in a study of radiation and T cells in renal cell carcinoma. This clone was seen only once. Its antigen is not known. The study's findings and limits: No pretreatment tumor biopsies were available for baseline clonotypes. Top tumor clonotypes rose in blood 2 weeks post-radiation, then contracted.

Time point defined: blood 4 weeks post-SBRT, at nephrectomy. Treatment indicated: 15 Gy SBRT to primary tumor, nephrectomy 4 weeks later. Serial blood draws occurred at baseline and 2 and 4 weeks post-SBRT. The CDR3 covers 15 residues. Germline V CDR1 and CDR2: GTSNPN, SVGIG (reference sequence). The protocol was immunoSEQ multiplex PCR, while the TCRdb copy is restricted to in-frame clones and leaves out a portion. This repertoire shows around 140,000 clones, approximately 86% found once; its top ten account for under 20%. The sample here was blood, taken from a patient whose treatment included radiotherapy and nephrectomy. The sequence derives from a woman aged 45-65 years with renal cell carcinoma. This sequence joins TRBV30 and TRBJ2-5; tentatively, D is TRBD1 (6 bases). The J call may be wrong; the DNA end is better matched by TRBJ2-7. The DNA of the CDR3 is TGTGCCTGGACCCGATCAGGGGCGACTTGGTACGAGCAGTACTTC. Residues: CAWTRSGATWYEQYF.